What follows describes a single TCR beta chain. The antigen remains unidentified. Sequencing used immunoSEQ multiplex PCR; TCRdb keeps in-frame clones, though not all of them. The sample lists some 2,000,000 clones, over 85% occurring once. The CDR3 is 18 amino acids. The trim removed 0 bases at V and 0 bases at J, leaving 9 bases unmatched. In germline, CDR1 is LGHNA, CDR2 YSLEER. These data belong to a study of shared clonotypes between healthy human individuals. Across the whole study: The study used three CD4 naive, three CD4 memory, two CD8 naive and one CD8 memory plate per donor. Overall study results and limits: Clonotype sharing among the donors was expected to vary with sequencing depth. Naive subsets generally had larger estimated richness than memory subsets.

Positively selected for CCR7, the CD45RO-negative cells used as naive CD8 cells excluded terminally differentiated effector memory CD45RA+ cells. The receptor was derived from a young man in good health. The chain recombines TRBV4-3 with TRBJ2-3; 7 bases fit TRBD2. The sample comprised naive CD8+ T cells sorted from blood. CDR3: CASSQDRSLADSTDTQYF. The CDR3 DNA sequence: TGCGCCAGCAGCCAAGACCGAAGCCTAGCGGACAGCACAGATACGCAGTATTTT.